Listed here are 20 T cell receptor beta chains from one sample, sequenced in a study of T cell changes during pregnancy in multiple sclerosis. Data came from immunoSEQ multiplex PCR; TCRdb stores just in-frame clones and leaves some out. The repertoire holds about 47,000 clones, with 80% to 95% as singletons. The sequencing used peripheral blood, collected after pregnancy. These receptor sequences come from a female donor with multiple sclerosis, enrolled in a pregnancy study.

The chain carries TRBV5-4 and TRBJ1-1; a weak D match, TRBD1 (5 bases). Germline V lookup: CDR1 SGHNT, CDR2 YYREEE (reference sequence). Trimming took 6 bases from V and 4 from J, leaving 16 bases between them. This CDR3 is built from 14 residues. The CDR3: CASNEQVKSTEAFF. The CDR3 nucleotides read TGTGCCAGCAACGAACAGGTGAAGAGCACTGAAGCTTTCTTT.

The chain carries TRBV9 and TRBJ2-3; no firm D call. The V gene's germline CDR1 is SGDLS and CDR2 YYNGEE. Deletions cut 1 base from V and 2 bases from J, with 5 bases between. The CDR3 has 13 residues. The CDR3 DNA reads as TGTGCCAGCAGCGTATTAGTCACAGATACGCAGTATTTT. Encoded protein: CASSVLVTDTQYF.

V gene TRBV7-2 combines with J gene TRBJ1-2; the match to TRBD1 covers 9 bases. Germline assignment: CDR1 SGHTA and CDR2 FQGNSA. V shed 5 bases, J shed 4 bases, and the junction held 8 bases outside the gene matches. The length of the CDR3 is 15 residues. CDR3 sequence reads: CASSLRDRALYGYTF. The DNA of the CDR3 is TGTGCCAGCAGCCTCCGGGACAGGGCTCTCTATGGCTACACCTTC.

In regard to this clone: Its ends do not fully match the called genes, so a read error is possible. V usage is TRBV7-7 and J usage is TRBJ2-3; 10 nucleotides agree with TRBD2. CDR1 is SSHAT, CDR2 FNYEAQ, per germline (reference sequence). The CDR3 loop spans 15 amino acids. The CDR3 spells CASSPQRGGADTQYF. For the CDR3, the DNA is TGTGCTAGCAGCCCCCAGCGGGGGGGTGCAGATACGCAGTATTTT.

The genes are TRBV28 and TRBJ1-3; D is ambiguous. The CDR3 spans 15 residues. Trimming left V 8 bases short and J 0 bases short, with 14 bases between. Germline lookup yields CDR1 MDHEN and CDR2 SYDVKM. CDR3 loop: CASSTLTVSGNTIYF. The CDR3, as DNA: TGTGCCAGCTCCACCCTCACAGTCTCTGGAAACACCATATATTTT.

The sample holds a few counts of this clone. The gene calls are TRBV2 and TRBJ1-1; unclear D gene. The CDR3 loop spans 12 amino acids. Germline CDR1 and CDR2: SNHLY and FYNNEI. V lost 6 bases, J lost 1 base, and 6 bases lay in between. The CDR3 DNA is TGTGCCAGCAGCCGAGAGAACACTGAAGCTTTCTTT. This translates into CASSRENTEAFF.

V is TRBV4-3 and J is TRBJ1-2; the match to TRBD1 covers 8 bases. J was trimmed by 6 bases and V by 0 bases; bases with no gene match: 12. This CDR3 has 17 amino acids. Germline values: CDR1 LGHNA, CDR2 YSLEER. CDR3 protein: CASSQDSAGGVRNGYTF. Here the CDR3 DNA reads TGCGCCAGCAGCCAAGATTCGGCAGGGGGCGTAAGGAATGGCTACACCTTC.

This chain uses TRBV6-1 with TRBJ2-2, with D possibly being TRBD2 (6 bases). The CDR3 runs to 14 residues. The germline V gene encodes CDR1 MNHNS and CDR2 SASEGT. Trimming took 4 bases from V and 7 from J, leaving 13 bases between them. CDR3 coding DNA: TGTGCCAGCAGTGCCCTACTCGGGGGCGGGGAGCTGTTTTTT. Translation gives CASSALLGGGELFF.

The chain links TRBV19 to TRBJ1-2; D is unclear. The CDR3 length is 15 residues. CDR1 is LNHDA, CDR2 SQIVND, per germline (reference sequence). V lost 5 bases, J lost 2 bases, and 15 bases lay in between. CDR3 sequence reads: CASSPGSVLNYGYTF. CDR3 DNA sequence: TGTGCCAGTAGTCCCGGGTCGGTTCTCAACTATGGCTACACCTTC.

The rearrangement joins TRBV6-5 to TRBJ2-2; 9 nucleotides match TRBD1. The CDR3 consists of 15 residues. J lost 3 bases, V lost 6 bases, and 5 bases had no gene match. The germline V gene encodes CDR1 MNHEY and CDR2 SVGAGI. The CDR3 loop is CASSWGQGDTGELFF. The DNA for the CDR3 is TGTGCCAGCAGCTGGGGACAGGGCGACACCGGGGAGCTGTTTTTT.

V usage is TRBV4-1 and J usage is TRBJ2-3, with D hard to call. V gave up 3 bases and J gave up 6 bases, with 10 bases separating them. Germline loops: CDR1 MGHRA, CDR2 YSYEKL. The CDR3 runs 13 residues. In nucleotides, the CDR3 is TGCGCCAGCAGCCAGGTTTTCGCGGATACGCAGTATTTT. It encodes CASSQVFADTQYF.

The rearrangement joins TRBV7-9 to TRBJ1-5; D call uncertain. The germline gives CDR1 SEHNR, CDR2 FQNEAQ (reference sequence). The CDR3 has 16 residues. With 0 bases removed from V and 1 base from J, the gap between germline ends came to 10 bases. The CDR3 DNA is TGTGCCAGCAGCTTAGCGCGAGGATCGAGCAATCAGCCCCAGCATTTT. This encodes CASSLARGSSNQPQHF.

This clone has only one observation. This chain links TRBV18 with TRBJ2-1, with D possibly being TRBD2 (7 bases). The CDR3 loop spans 13 amino acids. Per the germline V gene, CDR1 is KGHSH and CDR2 is LQKENI. The ends were cut back, 0 bases at V and 12 bases at J, with 12 bases in the middle. As DNA, the CDR3 is TGTGCCAGCTCACCACCGTGGGGGGGCTTGCAGTTCTTC. Protein product: CASSPPWGGLQFF.

This rearrangement joins TRBV18 to TRBJ2-5; 8 nucleotides agree with TRBD2. After removal of 3 bases from V and 5 bases from J, the junction contained 8 bases not matched to a gene. This CDR3 contains 15 residues. Germline lookup yields CDR1 KGHSH and CDR2 LQKENI. CDR3 protein: CASSPPGGRSETQYF. The CDR3 nucleotides read TGTGCCAGCTCACCCCCGGGAGGGAGGAGTGAGACCCAGTACTTC.

This chain connects TRBV5-7 to TRBJ1-2; the match to TRBD1 covers 12 bases. TRBV5-7 is filed as an ORF, its function uncertain. The CDR3 runs to 18 residues. V was pared by 1 base and J by 0 bases, with 7 bases of the junction left unmatched. As DNA, the CDR3 is TGTGCCAGCAGCTTGAATCGGGACAGGGGGCCCTCTAACTATGGCTACACCTTC. Translating it yields CASSLNRDRGPSNYGYTF.

This clone was recorded once. V gene TRBV5-6 combines with J gene TRBJ1-1, with TRBD1 as a possible D gene (5 bases). Germline lookup yields CDR1 SGHDT and CDR2 YYEEEE. Trimming took off 4 bases at V and 4 bases at J, with 14 bases between the two ends. This CDR3 has 14 residues. The DNA for the CDR3 is TGTGCCAGCAGCCCTCAGGGTCTCGGCACTGAAGCTTTCTTT. It is translated as CASSPQGLGTEAFF.

The rearrangement uses TRBV6-5 and TRBJ1-3, with 8 positions matching TRBD1. With V trimmed by 3 bases and J by 4 bases, 5 bases remained unmatched. Per the germline V gene, CDR1 is MNHEY and CDR2 is SVGAGI. The CDR3 has 15 amino acids. CDR3 protein: CASSYSTGVGNTIYF. The CDR3 DNA sequence: TGTGCCAGCAGTTATTCGACAGGGGTGGGAAACACCATATATTTT.

This clone was seen a few times. J is TRBJ1-3 and V is TRBV7-7, with D uncertain. Germline V gene data show CDR1 as SSHAT and CDR2 as FNYEAQ (reference sequence). The CDR3 has 13 amino acids. V lost 5 bases, J lost 0 bases, and 5 bases lay in between. The CDR3 sequence: CASSLSSGNTIYF. The CDR3 bases are TGTGCCAGCAGCCTGAGCTCTGGAAACACCATATATTTT.

This chain uses TRBV27 with TRBJ1-5, with 7 bases lining up with TRBD1. The CDR3 is made up of 17 amino acids. The germline gives CDR1 MNHEY, CDR2 SMNVEV (reference sequence). The junction had 10 bases not matched to a gene; V was cut back by 5 bases and J by 0 bases. The CDR3 spells CASSPQGFGYSNQPQHF. The CDR3 nucleotides are TGTGCCAGCAGTCCACAGGGGTTCGGGTATAGCAATCAGCCCCAGCATTTT.

The chain couples TRBV7-2 to TRBJ2-1; TRBD2 aligns across 11 bases. The CDR3 has 16 amino acids. Trimming removed 5 bases from V and 4 bases from J; junction bases left unmatched: 7. The germline CDR1 and CDR2 sequences are SGHTA and FQGNSA. In DNA form, the CDR3 reads TGTGCCAGCAGCGTCGAAACTAGCGGGGGTTACAATGAGCAGTTCTTC. This codes for CASSVETSGGYNEQFF.